This T cell receptor (beta chain) comes out of a study of blood T cells in healthy people across ages. General study findings and limits: TCR beta diversity correlated strongly with naive T cell percentage. More naive CD4+ cells and higher diversity marked long-lived donors relative to aged donors.

The germline CDR1 and CDR2 sequences are SGHRS and YFSETQ. CDR3 length: 16 residues. Note on this clonotype: Its antigen is currently unknown.

The authors ran a second PCR of 7 to 11 cycles using a sample-barcoded 5' primer and a J-beta primer mix. TCRdb analysed the 5' RACE reads with MiXCR anew, one entry per CDR3 protein. The sample has about 930,000 distinct CDR3 sequences, 29% seen once; the top ten hold roughly 10%. The sample was also reused in another study, on T cells of mothers and their children. That source reports: Primer M1S, used in the second PCR, introduced sample barcodes and 2-4 random nucleotides. Sequencing revealed no T cell clones that were persistent and microchimeric.

The rearrangement links TRBV5-1 to TRBJ2-7, with TRBD1 matching 12 bases. Near its end, the DNA agrees better with TRBJ2-5, so the J call may be wrong. This TCR came from a woman between 40 and 50 years old in good health. Sequencing was performed on blood. CDR3 nucleotide sequence: TGCGCCAGCAGCCCGGGGGACAGGGGGCAGGCGGAGACCCAGTACTTC. It codes for CASSPGDRGQAETQYF.